This T cell receptor (beta chain) was documented in a study of beta chain features in type 1 diabetes. Study in general: Over all samples combined, about 99,000,000 sorted cells were examined.

This clone was counted many times. Sequencing targeted expressed TCRB transcripts, as all isolated RNA had been reverse transcribed. Libraries were prepared by immunoSEQ multiplex PCR; TCRdb keeps only in-frame clonotypes and omits some of them. The table has approximately 150,000 clones, over 9.5% seen once; the top ten hold 1% to 1.5%. Sample: naive CD4+ T cells from blood. The sequence was collected from a man between 18 and 35 years old in good health.

CDR3 DNA: TGCAGCGTCGCAACAGGGATGGAGACCCAGTACTTC. It specifies CSVATGMETQYF. The gene calls are TRBV29-1 and TRBJ2-5; possible D gene TRBD1, 6 bases. The CDR3 length is 12 residues. Germline CDR1 reads SQVTM; CDR2 reads ANQGSEA. V lost 6 bases, J lost 5 bases, and 13 bases lay in between.